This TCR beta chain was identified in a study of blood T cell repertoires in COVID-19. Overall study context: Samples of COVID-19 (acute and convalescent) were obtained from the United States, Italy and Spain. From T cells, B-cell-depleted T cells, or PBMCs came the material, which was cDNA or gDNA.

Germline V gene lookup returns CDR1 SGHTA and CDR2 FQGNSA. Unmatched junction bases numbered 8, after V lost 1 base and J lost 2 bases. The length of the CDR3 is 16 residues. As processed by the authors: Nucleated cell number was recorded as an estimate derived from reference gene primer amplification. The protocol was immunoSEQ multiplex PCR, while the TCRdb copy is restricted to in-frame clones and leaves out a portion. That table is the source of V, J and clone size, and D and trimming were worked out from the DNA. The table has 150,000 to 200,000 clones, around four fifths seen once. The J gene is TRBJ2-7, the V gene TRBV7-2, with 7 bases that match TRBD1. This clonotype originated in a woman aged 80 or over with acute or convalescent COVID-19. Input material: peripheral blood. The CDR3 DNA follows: TGTGCCAGCAGCTTAGTATTCGGGACAGCGGCCTACGAGCAGTACTTC. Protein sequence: CASSLVFGTAAYEQYF. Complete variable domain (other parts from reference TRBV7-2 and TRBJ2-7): GAGVSQSPSNKVTEKGKDVELRCDPISGHTALYWYRQSLGQGLEFLIYFQGNSAPDKSGLPSDRFSAERTGGSVSTLTIQRTQQEDSAVYLCASSLVFGTAAYEQYFGPGTRLTVT.